The entry that follows covers one T cell receptor (beta chain) sequence. It has no known antigen specificity. Per-base qualities were not stored, and no clone one base away is much larger. This entry belongs to a study of T cell responses to AZD1222 COVID-19 vaccine (dated by TCRdb to the early 2020s). Turning to the overall study: AZD1222 recipients with second doses at about 4 weeks or about 12 weeks were pooled, because spike-specific TCR depth and breadth did not differ between schedules. TCR sequencing covered 230 or so trial participants: about 210 given two doses of AZD1222 and 26 given two doses of MenACWY control vaccine. Trial participants were enrolled into age subgroups of 18-55, 56-69 and 70-plus years, which contained about 160, 30 and 59 TCR-sequenced participants, respectively.

The CDR3 regions of human TCRbeta chains were analyzed by immunosequencing. In the paper's pipeline: Repertoire TCRs were matched against a reference library of SARS-CoV-2-specific TCRs generated with the MIRA antigen-specificity platform. Breadth meant the fraction of unique TCRs that were SARS-CoV-2-associated, whereas depth meant the fraction of total T cells that were SARS-CoV-2-associated. Each spike-specific TCR was assigned to its reactive spike region and to a CD4 or CD8 class using the MIRA data. Log10-transformed breadth and depth values were compared by one-way ANOVA with Sidak's multiple comparisons tests. TCRdb holds this immuneACCESS table with in-frame rearrangements only. Some clones are missing; in checked studies, unresolved V genes explain under half, and the rest has no known cause. V and J calls plus clone size are reproduced from that table; the DNA served to infer D and trimming. Across this sample there are over 120,000 clones, with 90% to 95% seen only once. The ten largest account for roughly 3.7% of the sample.

V is pared back by 0 bases and J by 1 base, with 8 bases lying between the germline termini. From cysteine to phenylalanine, the CDR3 is 14 amino acids long. Only the CDR3 DNA stays, 42 bases, in frame from base 1. The germline V gene supplies CDR1 SGDLS and CDR2 YYNGEE. The label giving this sample's time point can be read as: baseline before first vaccination. Samples from vaccinated people were obtained from the UK trials COV001 and COV002, which included a single-blind randomized controlled phase 2/3 trial of AZD1222 (ChAdOx1 nCoV-19) in healthy adults. For TCRbeta chain sequencing, PBMC samples from trial participants were taken at day 0 and at day 28 after the second dose. General study outcomes and caveats: A significant rise in spike-specific TCR breadth and depth was observed after two AZD1222 doses relative to day 0 and relative to MenACWY recipients. The 56-69-year group was small, and its depth increase did not reach significance, likely because of low power. The vaccine-associated CD4 TCRs covered the entire spike protein, and the dominant responses fell in regions 160-218 and 743-854. Reportedly, close to half of the unique spike-specific TCRs recognized epitopes lying outside the regions that are mutated in the B.1.351 and B.1.1.7 variants. Participants were mostly white British, with more females than males. The authors suggested clonal diversity may have been underestimated. Conclusions about previously exposed vaccinees were limited because only six AZD1222 recipients were SARS-CoV-2 seropositive at baseline. Because no samples from the day 14 peak response were available, repertoires could be characterized only after the peak T cell response.

The V and J segments used are TRBV9 and TRBJ2-7; the D gene cannot be resolved reliably. This specimen consisted of peripheral blood, obtained on day 0 of AZD1222 vaccination. This receptor was taken from an adult in good health. The CDR3 protein: CASSVAAGSYEQYF. The nucleotides are TGTGCCAGCAGCGTAGCAGCTGGATCCTACGAGCAGTACTTC.